The sequence of this TCR beta chain was determined in a study of cytomegalovirus exposure and HLA in healthy donors. General observations from the study: The study carried out a later analysis of TCR beta sequences. It associated some 18,000 of them with specific HLA alleles at a false discovery rate of 0.05.

PCR used 60 Vbeta primers and 13 Jbeta primers. TCRdb's table, derived via immunoSEQ multiplex PCR, lists solely in-frame clones and lacks some. In the table there are tens of thousands of clones, over 60% of which are singletons. Note on this clone: What it recognizes is unknown.

The sample was PBMCs. The TCR sequence derives from a male donor in good health and CMV-seropositive.

The CDR3 sequence is CASSLRGSGPEADTQYF. The CDR3 DNA sequence: TGTGCCAGCAGCTTAAGGGGTAGCGGCCCGGAGGCAGATACGCAGTATTTT. The chain carries TRBV7-3 and TRBJ2-3, with a weak D call TRBD2 (6 bases). The CDR3 has 17 amino acids. V shed 1 base and J shed 4 bases, with 18 bases lying between them. The germline V gene has CDR1 SGHTA and CDR2 FQGTGA. The full variable domain, in which reference TRBV7-3 and TRBJ2-3 provide the parts outside the CDR3, is GAGVSQTPSNKVTEKGKYVELRCDPISGHTALYWYRQSLGQGPEFLIYFQGTGAADDSGLPNDRFFAVRPEGSVSTLKIQRTERGDSAVYLCASSLRGSGPEADTQYFGPGTRLTVL.